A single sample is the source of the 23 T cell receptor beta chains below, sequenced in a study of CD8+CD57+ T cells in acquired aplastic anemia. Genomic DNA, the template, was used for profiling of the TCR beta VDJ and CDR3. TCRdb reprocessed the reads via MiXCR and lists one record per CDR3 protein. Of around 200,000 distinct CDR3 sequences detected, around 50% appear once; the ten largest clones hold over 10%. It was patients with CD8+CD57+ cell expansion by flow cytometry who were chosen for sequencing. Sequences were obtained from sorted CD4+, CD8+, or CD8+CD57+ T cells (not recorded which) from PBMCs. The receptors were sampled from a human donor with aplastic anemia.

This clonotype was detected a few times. The CDR3 region is CASSEMETQYF. The CDR3 nucleotides are TGCGCCAGCAGTGAGATGGAGACCCAGTACTTC. The J gene is TRBJ2-5, the V gene TRBV10-2; D ambiguous. Germline V gene sequence: CDR1 WSHSY, CDR2 SAAADI. This CDR3 region has 11 residues. V lost 2 bases to trimming and J lost 5 bases, with 3 bases between them.

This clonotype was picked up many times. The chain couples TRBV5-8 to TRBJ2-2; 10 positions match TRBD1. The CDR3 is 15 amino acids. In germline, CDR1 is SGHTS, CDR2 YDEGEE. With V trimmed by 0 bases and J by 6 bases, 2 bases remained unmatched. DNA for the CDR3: TGTGCCAGCAGCTTGGTAGGACAGGGGGCCGGGGAGCTGTTTTTT. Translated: CASSLVGQGAGELFF.

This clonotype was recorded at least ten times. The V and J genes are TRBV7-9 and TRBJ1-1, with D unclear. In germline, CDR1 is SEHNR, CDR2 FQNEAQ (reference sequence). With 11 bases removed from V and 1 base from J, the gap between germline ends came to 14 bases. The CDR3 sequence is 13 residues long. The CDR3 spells CAGERTQNTEAFF. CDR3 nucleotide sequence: TGTGCCGGGGAAAGGACCCAGAACACTGAAGCTTTCTTT.

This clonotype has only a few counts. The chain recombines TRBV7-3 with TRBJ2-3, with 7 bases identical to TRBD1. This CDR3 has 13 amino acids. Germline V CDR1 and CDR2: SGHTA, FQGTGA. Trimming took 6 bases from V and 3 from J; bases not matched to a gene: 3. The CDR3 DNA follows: TGTGCCAGCAGTCCGACAGGGACAGATACGCAGTATTTT. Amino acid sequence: CASSPTGTDTQYF.

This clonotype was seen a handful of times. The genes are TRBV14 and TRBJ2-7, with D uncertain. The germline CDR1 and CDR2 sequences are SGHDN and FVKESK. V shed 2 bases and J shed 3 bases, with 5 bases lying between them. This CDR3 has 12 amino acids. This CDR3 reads CASSQFNYEQYF. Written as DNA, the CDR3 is TGTGCCAGCAGCCAATTCAACTACGAGCAGTACTTC.

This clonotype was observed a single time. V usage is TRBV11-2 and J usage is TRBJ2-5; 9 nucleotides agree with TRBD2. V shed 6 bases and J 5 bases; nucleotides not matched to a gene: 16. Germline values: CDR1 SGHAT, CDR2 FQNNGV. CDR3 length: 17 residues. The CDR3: CASRLKGRLAVGETQYF. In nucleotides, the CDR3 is TGTGCCAGCAGATTAAAAGGGAGACTAGCGGTTGGGGAGACCCAGTACTTC.

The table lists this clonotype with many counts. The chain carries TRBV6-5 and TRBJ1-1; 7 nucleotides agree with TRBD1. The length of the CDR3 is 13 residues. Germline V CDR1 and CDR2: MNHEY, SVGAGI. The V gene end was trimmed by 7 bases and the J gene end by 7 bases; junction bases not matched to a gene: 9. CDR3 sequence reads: CASTSLRQGEAFF. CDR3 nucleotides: TGTGCCAGCACTTCCCTCAGACAGGGTGAAGCTTTCTTT.

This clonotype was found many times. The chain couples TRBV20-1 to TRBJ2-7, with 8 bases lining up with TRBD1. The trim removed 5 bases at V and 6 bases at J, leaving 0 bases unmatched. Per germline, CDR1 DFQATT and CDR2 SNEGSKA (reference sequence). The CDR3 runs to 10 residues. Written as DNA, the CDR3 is TGCAGTGCTGACAGGGGCGAGCAGTACTTC. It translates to CSADRGEQYF.

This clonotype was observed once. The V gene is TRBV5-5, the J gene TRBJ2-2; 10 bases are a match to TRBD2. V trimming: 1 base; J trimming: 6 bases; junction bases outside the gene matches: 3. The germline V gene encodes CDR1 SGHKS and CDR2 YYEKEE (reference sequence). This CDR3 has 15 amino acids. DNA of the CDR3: TGTGCCAGCAGCTTGTCAAGCGGGAGGGCCGGGGAGCTGTTTTTT. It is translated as CASSLSSGRAGELFF.

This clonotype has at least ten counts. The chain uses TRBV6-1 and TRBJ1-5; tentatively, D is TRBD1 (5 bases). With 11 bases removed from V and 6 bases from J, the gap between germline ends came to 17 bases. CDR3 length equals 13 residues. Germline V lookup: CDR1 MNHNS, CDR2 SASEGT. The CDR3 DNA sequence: TGTGCCGGAGGACAAGGTGGGTTTCAGCCCCAGCATTTT. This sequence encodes CAGGQGGFQPQHF.

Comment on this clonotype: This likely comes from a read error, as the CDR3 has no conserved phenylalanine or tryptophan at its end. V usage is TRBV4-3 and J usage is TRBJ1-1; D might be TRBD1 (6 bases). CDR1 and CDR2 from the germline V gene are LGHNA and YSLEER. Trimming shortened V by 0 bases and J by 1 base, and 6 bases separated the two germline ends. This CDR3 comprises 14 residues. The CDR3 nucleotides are TGCGCCAGCAGCCAAGACAGGGGGAACACTGAAGCTTTCTCT. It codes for CASSQDRGNTEAFS.

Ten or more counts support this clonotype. The CDR3 DNA reads TGTGCCAGTATCGGCAGACGTGGCTACACCTTC. It yields the protein CASIGRRGYTF. The chain couples TRBV19 to TRBJ1-2; D call uncertain. V was cut by 7 bases and J by 7 bases, with 10 bases left in between. Germline V gene sequence: CDR1 LNHDA, CDR2 SQIVND (reference sequence). CDR3 size: 11 residues. Full variable domain (missing parts from reference TRBV19 and TRBJ1-2): DGGITQSPKYLFRKEGQNVTLSCEQNLNHDAMYWYRQDPGQGLRLIYYSQIVNDFQKGDIAEGYSVSREKKESFPLTVTSAQKNPTAFYLCASIGRRGYTFGSGTRLTVV.

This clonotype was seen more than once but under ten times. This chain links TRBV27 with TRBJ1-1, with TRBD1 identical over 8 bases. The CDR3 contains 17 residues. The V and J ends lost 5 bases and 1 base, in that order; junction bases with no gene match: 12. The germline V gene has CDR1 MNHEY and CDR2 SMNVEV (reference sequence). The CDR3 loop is CASSPRTGLRENTEAFF. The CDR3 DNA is TGTGCCAGCAGTCCCCGGACAGGGCTGCGGGAGAACACTGAAGCTTTCTTT.

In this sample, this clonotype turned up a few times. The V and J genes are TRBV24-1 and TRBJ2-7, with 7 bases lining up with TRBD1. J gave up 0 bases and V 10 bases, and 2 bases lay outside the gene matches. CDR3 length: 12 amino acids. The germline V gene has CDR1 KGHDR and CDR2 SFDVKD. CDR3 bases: TGTGCCACGTCAGGGGGCTCCTACGAGCAGTACTTC. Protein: CATSGGSYEQYF.

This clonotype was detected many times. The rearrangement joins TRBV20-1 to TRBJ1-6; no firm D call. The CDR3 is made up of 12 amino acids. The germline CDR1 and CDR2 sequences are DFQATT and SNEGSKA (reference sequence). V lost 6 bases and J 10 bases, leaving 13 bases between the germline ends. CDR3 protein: CSASLALSPLHF. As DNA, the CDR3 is TGCAGTGCCAGCCTAGCCCTATCACCCCTCCACTTT.

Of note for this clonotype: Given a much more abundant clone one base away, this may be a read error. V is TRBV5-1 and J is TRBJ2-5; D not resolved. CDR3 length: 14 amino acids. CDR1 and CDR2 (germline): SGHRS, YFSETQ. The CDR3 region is CASSLGEPQETQHF. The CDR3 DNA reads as TGCGCCAGCAGCTTGGGCGAGCCCCAAGAGACCCAGCACTTC. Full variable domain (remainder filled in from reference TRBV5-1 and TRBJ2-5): KAGVTQTPRYLIKTRGQQVTLSCSPISGHRSVSWYQQTPGQGLQFLFEYFSETQRNKGNFPGRFSGRQFSNSRSEMNVSTLELGDSALYLCASSLGEPQETQHFGPGTRLLVL.

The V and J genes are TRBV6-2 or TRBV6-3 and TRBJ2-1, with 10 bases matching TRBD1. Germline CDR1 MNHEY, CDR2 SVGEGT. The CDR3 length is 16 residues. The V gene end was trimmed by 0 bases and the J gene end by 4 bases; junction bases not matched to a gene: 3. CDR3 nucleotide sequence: TGTGCCAGCAGTTACTCCGGGACAGGGGCATACAATGAGCAGTTCTTC. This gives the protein CASSYSGTGAYNEQFF.

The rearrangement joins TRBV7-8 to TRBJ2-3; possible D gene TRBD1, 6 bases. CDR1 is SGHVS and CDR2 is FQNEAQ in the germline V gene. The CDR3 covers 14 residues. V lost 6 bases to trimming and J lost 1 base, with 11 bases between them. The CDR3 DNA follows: TGTGCCAGCAGACAACAGGGCCGCACAGATACGCAGTATTTT. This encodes CASRQQGRTDTQYF.

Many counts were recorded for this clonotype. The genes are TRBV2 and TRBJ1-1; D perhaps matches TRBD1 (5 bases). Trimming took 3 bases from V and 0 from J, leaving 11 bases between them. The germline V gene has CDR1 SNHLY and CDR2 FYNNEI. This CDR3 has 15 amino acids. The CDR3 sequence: CASSERGRVNTEAFF. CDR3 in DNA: TGTGCCAGCAGTGAGAGGGGAAGGGTGAACACTGAAGCTTTCTTT.

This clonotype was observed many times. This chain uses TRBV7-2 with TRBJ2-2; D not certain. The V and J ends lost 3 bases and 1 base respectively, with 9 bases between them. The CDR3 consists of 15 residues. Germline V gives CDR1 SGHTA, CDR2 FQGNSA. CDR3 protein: CASSLRPMNTGELFF. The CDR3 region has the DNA TGTGCCAGCAGCTTGAGACCGATGAACACCGGGGAGCTGTTTTTT.

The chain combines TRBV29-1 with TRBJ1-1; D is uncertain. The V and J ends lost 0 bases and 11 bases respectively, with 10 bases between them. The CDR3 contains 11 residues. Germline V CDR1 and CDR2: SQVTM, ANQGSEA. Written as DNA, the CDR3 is TGCAGCGTTGAAGAGGGCGGAGAGGCTTTCTTT. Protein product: CSVEEGGEAFF.

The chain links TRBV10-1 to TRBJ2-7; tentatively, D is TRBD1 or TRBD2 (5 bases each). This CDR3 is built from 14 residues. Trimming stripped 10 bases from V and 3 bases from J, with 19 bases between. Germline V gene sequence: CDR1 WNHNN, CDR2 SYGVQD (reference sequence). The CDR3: CATQPGPANYEQYF. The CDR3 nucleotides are TGCGCCACTCAACCGGGACCGGCCAACTACGAGCAGTACTTC.

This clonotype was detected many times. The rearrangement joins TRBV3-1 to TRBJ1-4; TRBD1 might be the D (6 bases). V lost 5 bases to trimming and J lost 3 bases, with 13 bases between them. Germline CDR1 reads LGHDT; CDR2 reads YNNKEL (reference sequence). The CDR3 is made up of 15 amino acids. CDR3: CASSRLGGSNEKLFF. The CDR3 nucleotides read TGTGCCAGCAGCAGGCTAGGGGGGTCTAATGAAAAACTGTTTTTT. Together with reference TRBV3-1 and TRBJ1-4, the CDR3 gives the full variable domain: DTAVSQTPKYLVTQMGNDKSIKCEQNLGHDTMYWYKQDSKKFLKIMFSYNNKELIINETVPNRFSPKSPDKAHLNLHINSLELGDSAVYFCASSRLGGSNEKLFFGSGTQLSVL.